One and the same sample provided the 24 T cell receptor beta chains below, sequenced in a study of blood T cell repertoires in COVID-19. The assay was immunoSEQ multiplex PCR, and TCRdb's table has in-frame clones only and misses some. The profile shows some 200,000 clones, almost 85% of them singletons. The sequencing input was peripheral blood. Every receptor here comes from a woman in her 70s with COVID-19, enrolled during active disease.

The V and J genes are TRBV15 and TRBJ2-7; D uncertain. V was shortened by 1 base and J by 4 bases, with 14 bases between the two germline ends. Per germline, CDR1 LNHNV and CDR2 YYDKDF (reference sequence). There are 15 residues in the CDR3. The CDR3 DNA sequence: TGTGCCACCAGCAGAGGGAGTGGCCAAAATTACGAGCAGTACTTC. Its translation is CATSRGSGQNYEQYF.

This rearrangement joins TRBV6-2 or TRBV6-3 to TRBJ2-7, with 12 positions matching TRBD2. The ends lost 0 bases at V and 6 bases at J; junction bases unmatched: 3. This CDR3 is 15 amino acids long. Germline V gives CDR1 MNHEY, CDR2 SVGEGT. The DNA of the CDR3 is TGTGCCAGCAGTTACTCAGGACTAGCGGGACTCGAGCAGTACTTC. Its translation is CASSYSGLAGLEQYF.

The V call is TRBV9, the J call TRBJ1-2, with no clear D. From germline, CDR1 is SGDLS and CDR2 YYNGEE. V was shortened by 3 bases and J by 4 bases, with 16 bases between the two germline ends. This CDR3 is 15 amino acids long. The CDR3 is CASSAEHGTIYGYTF. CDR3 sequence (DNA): TGTGCCAGCAGCGCAGAACACGGAACTATCTATGGCTACACCTTC.

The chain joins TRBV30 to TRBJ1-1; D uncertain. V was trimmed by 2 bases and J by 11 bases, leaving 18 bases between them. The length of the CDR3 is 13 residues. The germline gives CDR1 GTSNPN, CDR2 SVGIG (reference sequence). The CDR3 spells CAWSTWRGLSAFF. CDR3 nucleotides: TGTGCCTGGAGTACCTGGCGCGGACTGTCCGCTTTCTTT.

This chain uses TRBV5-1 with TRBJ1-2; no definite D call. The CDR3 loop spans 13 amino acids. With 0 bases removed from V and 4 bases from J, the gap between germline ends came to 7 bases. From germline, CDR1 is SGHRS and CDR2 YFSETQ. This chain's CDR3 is CASSLGETYGYTF. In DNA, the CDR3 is TGCGCCAGCAGCTTGGGAGAAACCTATGGCTACACCTTC.

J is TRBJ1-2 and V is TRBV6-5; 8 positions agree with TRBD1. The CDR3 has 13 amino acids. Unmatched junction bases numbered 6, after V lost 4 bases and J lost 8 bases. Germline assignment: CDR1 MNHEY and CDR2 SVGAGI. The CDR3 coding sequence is TGTGCCAGCAGTTCGGGACAGGCTAGGGGCTACACCTTC. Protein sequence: CASSSGQARGYTF.

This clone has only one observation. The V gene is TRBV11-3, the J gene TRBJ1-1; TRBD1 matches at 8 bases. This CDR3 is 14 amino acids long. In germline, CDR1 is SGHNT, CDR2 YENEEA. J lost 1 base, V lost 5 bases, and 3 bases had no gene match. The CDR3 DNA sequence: TGTGCCAGCAGCGCGGGACAGGCGAACACTGAAGCTTTCTTT. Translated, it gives CASSAGQANTEAFF. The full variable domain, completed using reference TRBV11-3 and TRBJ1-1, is EAGVVQSPRYKIIEKKQPVAFWCNPISGHNTLYWYLQNLGQGPELLIRYENEEAVDDSQLPKDRFSAERLKGVDSTLKIQPAELGDSAVYLCASSAGQANTEAFFGQGTRLTVV.

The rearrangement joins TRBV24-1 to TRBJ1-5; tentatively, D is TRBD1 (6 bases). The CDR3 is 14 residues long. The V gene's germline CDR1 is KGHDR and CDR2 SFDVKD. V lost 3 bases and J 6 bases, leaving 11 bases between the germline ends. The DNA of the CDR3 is TGTGCCACCAGTGATCCAGGGGTAAGTCAGCCCCAGCATTTT. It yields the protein CATSDPGVSQPQHF.

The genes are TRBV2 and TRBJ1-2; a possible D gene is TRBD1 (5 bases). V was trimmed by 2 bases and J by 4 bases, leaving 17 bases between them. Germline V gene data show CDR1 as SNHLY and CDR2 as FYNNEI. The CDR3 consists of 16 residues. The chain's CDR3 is CASSEQGPGDFYGYTF. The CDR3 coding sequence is TGTGCCAGCAGTGAACAGGGACCGGGAGACTTCTATGGCTACACCTTC. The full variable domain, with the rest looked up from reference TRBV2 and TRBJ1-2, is EPEVTQTPSHQVTQMGQEVILRCVPISNHLYFYWYRQILGQKVEFLVSFYNNEISEKSEIFDDQFSVERPDGSNFTLKIRSTKLEDSAMYFCASSEQGPGDFYGYTFGSGTRLTVV.

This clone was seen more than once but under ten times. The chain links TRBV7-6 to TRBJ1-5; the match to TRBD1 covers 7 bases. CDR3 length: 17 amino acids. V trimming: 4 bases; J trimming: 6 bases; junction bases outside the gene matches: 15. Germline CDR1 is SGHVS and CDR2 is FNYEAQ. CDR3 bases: TGTGCCAGCAGCTCCCAGACAGGGAATCTCGTTAGTCAGCCCCAGCATTTT. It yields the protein CASSSQTGNLVSQPQHF.

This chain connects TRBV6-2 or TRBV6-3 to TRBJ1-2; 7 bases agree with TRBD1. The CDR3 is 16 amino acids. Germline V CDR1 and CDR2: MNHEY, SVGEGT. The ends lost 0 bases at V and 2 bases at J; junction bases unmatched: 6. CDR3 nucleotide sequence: TGTGCCAGCAGTTACTCGATCCAGGGGGGAAACTATGGCTACACCTTC. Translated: CASSYSIQGGNYGYTF.

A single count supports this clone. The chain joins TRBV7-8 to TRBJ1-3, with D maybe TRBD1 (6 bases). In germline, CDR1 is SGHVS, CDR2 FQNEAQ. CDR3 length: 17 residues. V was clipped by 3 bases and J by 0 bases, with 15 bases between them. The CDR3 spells CASSFVGAADSGNTIYF. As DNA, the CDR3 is TGTGCCAGCAGCTTCGTGGGGGCGGCCGACTCTGGAAACACCATATATTTT.

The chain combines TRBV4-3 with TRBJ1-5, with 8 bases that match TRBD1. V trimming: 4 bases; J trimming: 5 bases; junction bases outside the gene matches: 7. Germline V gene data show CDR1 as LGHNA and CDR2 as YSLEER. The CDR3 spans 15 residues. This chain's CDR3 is CASSPDREGHQPQHF. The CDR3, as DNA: TGCGCCAGCAGCCCGGACAGGGAAGGCCATCAGCCCCAGCATTTT.

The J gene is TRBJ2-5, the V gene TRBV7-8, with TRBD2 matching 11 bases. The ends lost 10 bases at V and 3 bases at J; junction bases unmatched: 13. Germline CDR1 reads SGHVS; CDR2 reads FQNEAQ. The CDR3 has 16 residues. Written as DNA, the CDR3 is TGTGCCACCACACAGCCCCTAGCGGGAGGAGAAGAGACCCAGTACTTC. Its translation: CATTQPLAGGEETQYF.

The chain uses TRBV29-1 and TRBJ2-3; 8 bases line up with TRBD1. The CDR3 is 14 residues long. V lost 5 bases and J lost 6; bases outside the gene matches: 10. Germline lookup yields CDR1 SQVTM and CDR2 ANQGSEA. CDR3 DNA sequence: TGCAGCGTTCCAGGGACAGGCGCACCCGATACGCAGTATTTT. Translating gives CSVPGTGAPDTQYF.

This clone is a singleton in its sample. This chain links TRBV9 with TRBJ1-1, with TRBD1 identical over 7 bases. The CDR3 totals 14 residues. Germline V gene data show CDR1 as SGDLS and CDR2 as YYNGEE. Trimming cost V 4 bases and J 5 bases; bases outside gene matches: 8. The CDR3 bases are TGTGCCAGCAGCTCTTGGACAGGTGAGACTGAAGCTTTCTTT. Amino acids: CASSSWTGETEAFF.

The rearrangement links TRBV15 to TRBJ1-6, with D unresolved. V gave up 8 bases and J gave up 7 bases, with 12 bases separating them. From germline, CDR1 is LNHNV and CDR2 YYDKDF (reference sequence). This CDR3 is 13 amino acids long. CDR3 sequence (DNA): TGTGCCACCCGGGGAGGTTTGAATTCACCCCTCCACTTT. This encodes CATRGGLNSPLHF.

The CDR3 DNA sequence: TGTGCCACCAGCAGAGATCTGCGTCAACCAAGTGGGACCCAGTACTTC. It codes for CATSRDLRQPSGTQYF. The chain combines TRBV15 with TRBJ2-5; D remains ambiguous. The CDR3 length is 16 residues. V was cut by 0 bases and J by 7 bases, with 18 bases left in between. CDR1 and CDR2 (germline): LNHNV, YYDKDF (reference sequence).

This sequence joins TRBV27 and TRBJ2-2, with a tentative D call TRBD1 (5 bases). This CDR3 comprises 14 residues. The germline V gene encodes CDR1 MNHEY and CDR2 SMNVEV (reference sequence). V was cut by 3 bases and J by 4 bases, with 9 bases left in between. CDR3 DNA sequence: TGTGCCAGCAGTTTTCAGGGCCTCACCGGGGAGCTGTTTTTT. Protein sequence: CASSFQGLTGELFF.

The CDR3, as DNA: TGTGCCAGCAGCTCGGGACTAGCGGGAGGTGGGGTAGAGACCCAGTACTTC. Protein product: CASSSGLAGGGVETQYF. This chain joins TRBV7-2 and TRBJ2-5, with 15 positions matching TRBD2. CDR1 is SGHTA and CDR2 is FQGNSA in the germline V gene. The CDR3 is made up of 17 amino acids. The trim removed 4 bases at V and 4 bases at J, leaving 7 bases unmatched.

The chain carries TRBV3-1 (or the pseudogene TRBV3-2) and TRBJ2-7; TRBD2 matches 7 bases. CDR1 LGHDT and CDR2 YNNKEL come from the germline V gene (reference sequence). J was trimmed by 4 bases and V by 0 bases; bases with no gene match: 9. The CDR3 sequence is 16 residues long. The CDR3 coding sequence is TGTGCCAGCAGCCAAGAGAGGGCAGCGGGAAGGTACGAGCAGTACTTC. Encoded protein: CASSQERAAGRYEQYF.

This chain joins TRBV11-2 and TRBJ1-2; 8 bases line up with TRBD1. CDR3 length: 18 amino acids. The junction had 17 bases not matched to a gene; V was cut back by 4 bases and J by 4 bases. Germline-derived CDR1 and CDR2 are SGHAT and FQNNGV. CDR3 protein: CASSYVGTGGFFSYGYTF. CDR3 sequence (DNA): TGTGCCAGCAGCTATGTCGGAACAGGGGGTTTTTTCAGCTATGGCTACACCTTC.

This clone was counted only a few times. The chain's CDR3 is CASSLRQGAGNTIYF. Written as DNA, the CDR3 is TGTGCCAGTAGCCTAAGACAGGGGGCTGGAAACACCATATATTTT. The rearrangement uses TRBV19 and TRBJ1-3; 9 bases match TRBD1. The trim removed 6 bases at V and 2 bases at J, leaving 5 bases unmatched. Looked up from germline, CDR1 is LNHDA and CDR2 is SQIVND (reference sequence). CDR3 size: 15 residues.

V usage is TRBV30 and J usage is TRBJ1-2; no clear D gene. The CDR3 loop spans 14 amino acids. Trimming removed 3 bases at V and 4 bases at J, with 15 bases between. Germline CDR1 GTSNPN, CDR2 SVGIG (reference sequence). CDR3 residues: CAWSETAHGYGYTF. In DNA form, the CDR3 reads TGTGCCTGGAGCGAGACTGCCCATGGCTATGGCTACACCTTC. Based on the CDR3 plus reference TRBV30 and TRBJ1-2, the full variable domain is SQTIHQWPATLVQPVGSPLSLECTVEGTSNPNLYWYRQAAGRGLQLLFYSVGIGQISSEVPQNLSASRPQDRQFILSSKKLLLSDSGFYLCAWSETAHGYGYTFGSGTRLTVV.